The present T cell receptor (beta chain) was sequenced within a study of graft-versus-host responses after intestinal transplantation. Study-level information: Transplant recipients had multivisceral, liver-intestinal, or isolated intestinal grafts. Each patient got anti-thymocyte globulin induction, then tacrolimus and steroids for around 3 years. Study outcomes and limitations: Among circulating GvH clones, peak levels were associated with early post-transplant declines in HvG clones. Elevated graft-versus-host to host-versus-graft clonal ratios in allografts were recorded for patients with graft-donor T cell macrochimerism.

Comment on this clone: The target antigen is unknown.

Produced via immunoSEQ multiplex PCR; TCRdb's table is partial and in-frame only. Of about 82,000 clones in the sample, 75% to 95% were seen once. Germline CDR1 reads LNHDA; CDR2 reads SQIVND (reference sequence). CDR3 length: 16 amino acids. Trimming cost V 5 bases and J 6 bases; bases outside gene matches: 14. Source: unstimulated CD4+ T cells sorted from spleen or lymph node cells, taken before intestinal transplant. The chain combines TRBV19 with TRBJ2-7; 9 nucleotides match TRBD1. The origin of this receptor is a human donor who received an intestinal transplant. The CDR3 protein is CASSPLPGQGMAEQYF. The CDR3 DNA sequence: TGTGCCAGTAGTCCCCTTCCGGGACAGGGAATGGCCGAGCAGTACTTC. Based on the CDR3 plus reference TRBV19 and TRBJ2-7, the full variable domain is DGGITQSPKYLFRKEGQNVTLSCEQNLNHDAMYWYRQDPGQGLRLIYYSQIVNDFQKGDIAEGYSVSREKKESFPLTVTSAQKNPTAFYLCASSPLPGQGMAEQYFGPGTRLTVT.